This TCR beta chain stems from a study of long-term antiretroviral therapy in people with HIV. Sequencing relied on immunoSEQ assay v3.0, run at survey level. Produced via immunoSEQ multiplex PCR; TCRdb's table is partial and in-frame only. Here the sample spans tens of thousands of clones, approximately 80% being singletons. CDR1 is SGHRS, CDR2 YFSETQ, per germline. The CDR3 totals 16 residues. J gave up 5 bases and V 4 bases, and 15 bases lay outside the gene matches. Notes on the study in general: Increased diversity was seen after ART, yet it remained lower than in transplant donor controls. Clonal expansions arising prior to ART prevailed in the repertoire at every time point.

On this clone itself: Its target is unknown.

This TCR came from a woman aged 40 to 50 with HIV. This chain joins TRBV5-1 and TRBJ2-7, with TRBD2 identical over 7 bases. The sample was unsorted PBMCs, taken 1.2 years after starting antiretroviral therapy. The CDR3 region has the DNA TGCGCCAGCAGCACCGGAAGAATGGAGCGGGGCCACGAGCAGTACTTC. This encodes CASSTGRMERGHEQYF. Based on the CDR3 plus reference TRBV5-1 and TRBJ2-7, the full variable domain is KAGVTQTPRYLIKTRGQQVTLSCSPISGHRSVSWYQQTPGQGLQFLFEYFSETQRNKGNFPGRFSGRQFSNSRSEMNVSTLELGDSALYLCASSTGRMERGHEQYFGPGTRLTVT.